What follows are 29 T cell receptor beta chains derived from one specimen sequenced in a study of blood T cell repertoires in COVID-19. The method was immunoSEQ multiplex PCR; TCRdb's version includes in-frame clones alone and lacks a portion of them. The sample shows about 320,000 clones, 65% to 90% of them seen only once. The material sequenced was peripheral blood. Source of these receptors: a human donor in a cohort sampled during active COVID-19.

To note about this clone: Within the sample, other DNA sequences also encode this same CDR3. V usage is TRBV14 and J usage is TRBJ2-1, with a possible D match to TRBD1 (6 bases). This CDR3 region has 13 residues. V was shortened by 1 base and J by 7 bases, with 8 bases between the two germline ends. CDR1 is SGHDN, CDR2 FVKESK, per germline. The chain's CDR3 is CASSQVRGNEQFF. The CDR3 coding sequence is TGTGCCAGCAGCCAAGTTAGGGGGAATGAGCAGTTCTTC.

J is TRBJ2-4 and V is TRBV24-1; a possible D gene is TRBD1 (5 bases). This CDR3 contains 14 residues. CDR1 KGHDR and CDR2 SFDVKD come from the germline V gene. V was trimmed by 1 base and J by 7 bases, leaving 10 bases between them. Written as DNA, the CDR3 is TGTGCCACCAGTGATTTTCGGAAGGGGAACATTCAGTACTTC. This encodes CATSDFRKGNIQYF.

This clone has a single count. This chain joins TRBV7-2 and TRBJ1-3; 7 nucleotides line up with TRBD1. Germline V gene lookup returns CDR1 SGHTA and CDR2 FQGNSA. The CDR3 contains 15 residues. V shed 3 bases, J shed 3 bases, and the junction held 5 bases outside the gene matches. DNA of the CDR3: TGTGCCAGCAGCTTCACAGGGGCAGTTGGAAACACCATATATTTT. Its translation: CASSFTGAVGNTIYF.

This chain connects TRBV29-1 to TRBJ1-2; 7 positions match TRBD1. The ends lost 6 bases at V and 8 bases at J; junction bases unmatched: 6. The CDR3 is 11 amino acids. CDR1 SQVTM and CDR2 ANQGSEA come from the germline V gene. The chain's CDR3 is CSVGGGLGYTF. DNA for the CDR3: TGCAGCGTAGGGGGCGGGTTGGGCTACACCTTC. The full variable domain, with the rest looked up from reference TRBV29-1 and TRBJ1-2, is SAVISQKPSRDICQRGTSLTIQCQVDSQVTMMFWYRQQPGQSLTLIATANQGSEATYESGFVIDKFPISRPNLTFSTLTVSNMSPEDSSIYLCSVGGGLGYTFGSGTRLTVV.

The chain is built from TRBV27 and TRBJ1-2, with 7 nucleotides matching TRBD1. J was trimmed by 2 bases and V by 0 bases; bases with no gene match: 9. From germline, CDR1 is MNHEY and CDR2 SMNVEV (reference sequence). CDR3 length: 17 residues. DNA for the CDR3: TGTGCCAGCAGTTTATCGAAGGGGGCCGCGGGGAACTATGGCTACACCTTC. This encodes CASSLSKGAAGNYGYTF.

The chain employs TRBV5-1 and TRBJ2-7, with D possibly being TRBD2 (6 bases). V lost 2 bases to trimming and J lost 2 bases, with 8 bases between them. CDR1 SGHRS and CDR2 YFSETQ come from the germline V gene. The CDR3 is 13 residues long. The CDR3, as DNA: TGCGCCAGCAGCTTTAGCGGTGCCTACGAGCAGTACTTC. It encodes CASSFSGAYEQYF.

This clone was recorded a few times. The chain combines TRBV19 with TRBJ1-1; 9 bases agree with TRBD1. The CDR3 is 15 residues long. V lost 11 bases, J lost 5 bases, and 15 bases stayed unmatched. Looked up from germline, CDR1 is LNHDA and CDR2 is SQIVND (reference sequence). The CDR3: CASRDRGKVLTEAFF. The DNA for the CDR3 is TGTGCCTCCCGTGACAGGGGGAAAGTTTTGACTGAAGCTTTCTTT. Variable domain in full (rest from reference TRBV19 and TRBJ1-1): DGGITQSPKYLFRKEGQNVTLSCEQNLNHDAMYWYRQDPGQGLRLIYYSQIVNDFQKGDIAEGYSVSREKKESFPLTVTSAQKNPTAFYLCASRDRGKVLTEAFFGQGTRLTVV.

The rearrangement joins TRBV7-9 to TRBJ2-7; 10 bases map to TRBD1. The CDR3 has 15 amino acids. With V trimmed by 2 bases and J by 3 bases, 4 bases remained unmatched. Germline V gene sequence: CDR1 SEHNR, CDR2 FQNEAQ (reference sequence). CDR3 sequence (DNA): TGTGCCAGCAGCTTAAGGGGACAGGGGTTCTACGAGCAGTACTTC. Protein product: CASSLRGQGFYEQYF.

The chain has TRBV7-8 and TRBJ2-3; 9 bases line up with TRBD2. Germline-derived CDR1 and CDR2 are SGHVS and FQNEAQ. This CDR3 contains 16 residues. V dropped 2 bases and J dropped 6; count of bases not matched to a gene: 9. The CDR3 DNA sequence: TGTGCCAGCAGCTTATCGTGGCGGGGGGGTGTGGATACGCAGTATTTT. Its protein is CASSLSWRGGVDTQYF. The full variable domain, its missing parts supplied by reference TRBV7-8 and TRBJ2-3, is GAGVSQSPRYKVAKRGQDVALRCDPISGHVSLFWYQQALGQGPEFLTYFQNEAQLDKSGLPSDRFFAERPEGSVSTLKIQRTQQEDSAVYLCASSLSWRGGVDTQYFGPGTRLTVL.

This clone was counted only a few times. Other nucleotide sequences in the sample specify the same CDR3. V usage is TRBV30 and J usage is TRBJ2-7, with a weak D call TRBD1 (6 bases). V lost 2 bases and J 4 bases, leaving 9 bases between the germline ends. There are 12 residues in the CDR3. Germline CDR1 reads GTSNPN; CDR2 reads SVGIG (reference sequence). The CDR3 nucleotides are TGTGCCTGGAGTTTGCAGGGGTACGAGCAGTACTTC. Translation gives CAWSLQGYEQYF.

In nucleotides, the CDR3 is TGTGCCAGCAGTTACTCGAATCTCAAGGGGGGCTACACCTTC. This translates into CASSYSNLKGGYTF. The chain has TRBV6-5 and TRBJ1-2; weak D call: TRBD1 (5 bases). CDR1 MNHEY and CDR2 SVGAGI come from the germline V gene. V was pared by 0 bases and J by 8 bases, with 13 bases between. This CDR3 is built from 14 residues.

This clone appeared a few times. The same CDR3 can be traced to other DNA sequences in this sample. This chain links TRBV14 with TRBJ1-6; D uncertain. The CDR3 runs 14 residues. CDR1 SGHDN and CDR2 FVKESK come from the germline V gene. Trimming left V 0 bases short and J 10 bases short, with 10 bases between. In nucleotides, the CDR3 is TGTGCCAGCAGCCAAGAGAGAGGGCGATCACCCCTCCACTTT. Its protein product is CASSQERGRSPLHF.

This clone has just one count. The chain combines TRBV5-1 with TRBJ2-5; TRBD2 might be the D (6 bases). In germline, CDR1 is SGHRS, CDR2 YFSETQ. The CDR3 consists of 15 residues. Between the trimmed V and J ends, which lost 0 bases and 2 bases, there was a span of 11 bases. CDR3 amino acids: CASSLAGGTQETQYF. As DNA, the CDR3 is TGCGCCAGCAGCTTGGCCGGCGGGACGCAAGAGACCCAGTACTTC.

The V and J genes are TRBV5-1 and TRBJ2-1; 9 bases agree with TRBD1. V lost 4 bases and J lost 9; bases outside the gene matches: 8. The CDR3 length is 14 residues. Germline CDR1 is SGHRS and CDR2 is YFSETQ. CDR3 DNA sequence: TGCGCCAGCAGCCCTGGGACAGGGTTAGGTGAGCAGTTCTTC. Its translation is CASSPGTGLGEQFF.

The chain joins TRBV9 to TRBJ1-6; the D is unclear. The CDR3 spans 16 residues. Trimming stripped 2 bases from V and 0 bases from J, with 9 bases between. Germline V gene lookup returns CDR1 SGDLS and CDR2 YYNGEE. The CDR3 DNA reads as TGTGCCAGCAGCGTCACTGGGAGCTCCTATAATTCACCCCTCCACTTT. Amino acids: CASSVTGSSYNSPLHF.

V usage is TRBV5-1 and J usage is TRBJ2-5; D is undetermined. The germline V gene has CDR1 SGHRS and CDR2 YFSETQ. V lost 0 bases to trimming and J lost 0 bases, with 9 bases between them. The CDR3 sequence is 15 residues long. CDR3 nucleotides: TGCGCCAGCAGCTTGGGCCAGACTTACCAAGAGACCCAGTACTTC. It is translated as CASSLGQTYQETQYF.

CDR3 bases: TGTGCCAGCAGTTACGAGGCGGGGGGACTACAAGAGACCCAGTACTTC. As protein: CASSYEAGGLQETQYF. This chain connects TRBV6-2 or TRBV6-3 to TRBJ2-5; 8 positions match TRBD2. The CDR3 runs 16 residues. V lost 2 bases and J lost 2; bases outside the gene matches: 7. From germline, CDR1 is MNHEY and CDR2 SVGEGT.

The chain couples TRBV5-5 to TRBJ1-5, with 8 bases lining up with TRBD1. Germline CDR1 and CDR2: SGHKS and YYEKEE (reference sequence). This CDR3 spans 19 amino acids. Germline trimming cut 2 bases from V and 5 bases from J; bases unmatched to any gene: 18. The CDR3 DNA sequence: TGTGCCAGCAGCTTTCGCCTACCTGGGGACAGGCTGAAGGATCAGCCCCAGCATTTT. Protein sequence: CASSFRLPGDRLKDQPQHF.

A word on this clone: One base away lies a much larger clone, so this may be a sequencing read error. The chain links TRBV27 to TRBJ2-1; a possible D gene is TRBD1 (5 bases). V dropped 6 bases and J dropped 5 bases, with 8 bases sitting between them. Per the germline V gene, CDR1 is MNHEY and CDR2 is SMNVEV (reference sequence). The CDR3 totals 12 residues. This CDR3 is CASSRQNNEQFF. The CDR3, as DNA: TGTGCCAGCAGCCGACAGAACAATGAGCAGTTCTTC.

V and J are TRBV27 and TRBJ2-7; 9 bases map to TRBD2. CDR1 MNHEY and CDR2 SMNVEV come from the germline V gene (reference sequence). The CDR3 loop spans 15 amino acids. Trimming removed 5 bases from V and 9 bases from J; junction bases left unmatched: 14. CDR3 loop: CASSPPGLATHAQYF. The CDR3 DNA follows: TGTGCCAGCAGTCCGCCGGGACTAGCTACTCACGCGCAGTACTTC.

This clone was seen only a few times. This sample also contains other DNA sequences that code for the same CDR3. The genes are TRBV5-1 and TRBJ2-1; TRBD1 matches 11 bases. This CDR3 is built from 14 residues. The germline gives CDR1 SGHRS, CDR2 YFSETQ. The V gene end was trimmed by 4 bases and the J gene end by 8 bases; junction bases not matched to a gene: 5. The CDR3 DNA follows: TGCGCCAGCAGCCGGGGACAGGGGGGAGATGAGCAGTTCTTC. It is translated as CASSRGQGGDEQFF. The full variable domain, with the rest looked up from reference TRBV5-1 and TRBJ2-1, is KAGVTQTPRYLIKTRGQQVTLSCSPISGHRSVSWYQQTPGQGLQFLFEYFSETQRNKGNFPGRFSGRQFSNSRSEMNVSTLELGDSALYLCASSRGQGGDEQFFGPGTRLTVL.

V and J are TRBV2 and TRBJ1-1, with D perhaps matching TRBD1 (6 bases). V lost 4 bases, J lost 1 base, and 10 bases lay in between. Germline V CDR1 and CDR2: SNHLY, FYNNEI. The CDR3 spans 14 residues. Here the CDR3 reads CASSAAGENTEAFF. CDR3 nucleotides: TGTGCCAGCAGTGCAGCAGGGGAGAACACTGAAGCTTTCTTT.

CDR3: CASSQVGGANYGYTF. The CDR3 region has the DNA TGTGCCAGCAGCCAAGTCGGCGGGGCTAACTATGGCTACACCTTC. The chain carries TRBV14 and TRBJ1-2; D is unclear. V lost 1 base and J lost 0, with 9 bases in between. The germline V gene encodes CDR1 SGHDN and CDR2 FVKESK. The CDR3 extends over 15 amino acids. Drawing the rest from reference TRBV14 and TRBJ1-2, the complete variable domain is EAGVTQFPSHSVIEKGQTVTLRCDPISGHDNLYWYRRVMGKEIKFLLHFVKESKQDESGMPNNRFLAERTGGTYSTLKVQPAELEDSGVYFCASSQVGGANYGYTFGSGTRLTVV.

This CDR3 is CASSLSIVSGNTIYF. The CDR3 DNA follows: TGTGCCAGCAGTTTATCTATTGTCTCGGGAAACACCATATATTTT. The V call is TRBV27, the J call TRBJ1-3; no clear D. Germline CDR1 MNHEY, CDR2 SMNVEV (reference sequence). CDR3 length: 15 amino acids. Trimming cost V 0 bases and J 4 bases, with 10 bases left between them.

This clone has a handful of counts. V is TRBV2 and J is TRBJ1-1, with D unresolved. The germline CDR1 and CDR2 sequences are SNHLY and FYNNEI. The CDR3 runs 13 residues. Trimming stripped 8 bases from V and 5 bases from J, with 15 bases between. The CDR3 here is CASWWEGTTEAFF. The CDR3 DNA follows: TGTGCCAGCTGGTGGGAGGGAACAACTGAAGCTTTCTTT. Complete variable domain (other parts from reference TRBV2 and TRBJ1-1): EPEVTQTPSHQVTQMGQEVILRCVPISNHLYFYWYRQILGQKVEFLVSFYNNEISEKSEIFDDQFSVERPDGSNFTLKIRSTKLEDSAMYFCASWWEGTTEAFFGQGTRLTVV.

The chain is built from TRBV4-1 and TRBJ1-1; D call uncertain. The CDR3 contains 16 residues. The germline V gene encodes CDR1 MGHRA and CDR2 YSYEKL. V was clipped by 0 bases and J by 0 bases, with 11 bases between them. The CDR3 bases are TGCGCCAGCAGCCAAGATCAAATCAGGCTGAACACTGAAGCTTTCTTT. Encoded protein: CASSQDQIRLNTEAFF.

The table lists this clone with a count of one. The J gene is TRBJ1-6, the V gene TRBV14; D is unresolved. The CDR3 length is 14 residues. CDR1 SGHDN and CDR2 FVKESK come from the germline V gene. Deletions cut 1 base from V and 9 bases from J, with 10 bases between. The CDR3 loop is CASSQGLSGSPLHF. In nucleotides, the CDR3 is TGTGCCAGCAGCCAAGGTTTGAGTGGTTCACCCCTCCACTTT.

This clone came up a few times. This chain uses TRBV3-1 (or the pseudogene TRBV3-2) with TRBJ1-4; TRBD1 might be the D (5 bases). The CDR3 length is 13 residues. Trimming stripped 6 bases from V and 11 bases from J, with 16 bases between. The germline CDR1 and CDR2 sequences are LGHDT and YNNKEL (reference sequence). CDR3 sequence: CASRRTTNPKLFF. The CDR3, as DNA: TGTGCCAGCAGACGGACAACAAACCCCAAACTGTTTTTT.

The chain joins TRBV2 to TRBJ2-1; 11 bases map to TRBD2. The germline gives CDR1 SNHLY, CDR2 FYNNEI. The CDR3 covers 13 residues. V was pared by 4 bases and J by 13 bases, with 6 bases of the junction left unmatched. CDR3 amino acids: CASSGLAGNGQFF. The CDR3 coding sequence is TGTGCCAGCAGTGGACTAGCGGGGAATGGACAGTTCTTC.